Listed here are 24 T cell receptor beta chains from one sample, sequenced in a study of T-cell memory formation after mild COVID-19. In TCRdb, the 5' RACE reads were re-called with MiXCR into one record per CDR3 protein. Of about 320,000 distinct CDR3 sequences detected, roughly an eighth appear once; the ten largest clones hold around 20%. Sequenced material: PBMCs or a T cell subset sorted from them (not recorded which). The receptor source for this set is a man between 18 and 35 years old who had mild COVID-19 (a few samples of this study predate the infection). Cell type and time point are not known.

Only a few counts were recorded for this clonotype. The chain employs TRBV6-5 and TRBJ2-2; TRBD1 aligns across 7 bases. Germline V CDR1 and CDR2: MNHEY, SVGAGI. Germline trimming cut 2 bases from V and 6 bases from J; bases unmatched to any gene: 6. The CDR3 runs 15 residues. CDR3 sequence: CASSYSPDRAGELFF. The CDR3 nucleotides are TGTGCCAGCAGTTACAGCCCAGACAGGGCCGGGGAGCTGTTTTTT.

The chain employs TRBV14 and TRBJ2-5, with D perhaps TRBD2 (6 bases). The CDR3 covers 15 residues. Trimming removed 1 base from V and 5 bases from J, with 14 bases in between. Germline V gene data show CDR1 as SGHDN and CDR2 as FVKESK. Here the CDR3 DNA reads TGTGCCAGCAGCCAAGGGGACTCCTCTAGGGAGACCCAGTACTTC. It translates to CASSQGDSSRETQYF.

This clonotype appeared a few times. The chain employs TRBV18 and TRBJ2-3; 9 bases agree with TRBD2. CDR1 is KGHSH, CDR2 LQKENI, per germline. The CDR3 sequence is 15 residues long. Trimming at V came to 0 bases and at J to 6 bases, leaving 4 bases not matched to a gene. CDR3 in amino acids: CASSPPSSGSDTQYF. In DNA form, the CDR3 reads TGTGCCAGCTCACCACCGAGTAGCGGGAGCGATACGCAGTATTTT.

CDR3 in DNA: TGTGCCAGCCTTGTGGGCAGGGGCACTGAAGCTTTCTTT. Translating gives CASLVGRGTEAFF. The chain combines TRBV6-2 or TRBV6-3 with TRBJ1-1; D possibly corresponds to TRBD1 (6 bases). Germline values: CDR1 MNHEY, CDR2 SVGEGT. Deletions cut 8 bases from V and 4 bases from J, with 14 bases between. The CDR3 length is 13 residues.

This clonotype was observed a handful of times. The genes are TRBV4-2 and TRBJ2-1, with 7 positions matching TRBD2. With V trimmed by 7 bases and J by 7 bases, 7 bases remained unmatched. Germline V gene data show CDR1 as LGHNA and CDR2 as YNFKEQ. This CDR3 has 13 amino acids. The CDR3 DNA sequence: TGTGCCAGCAACCGGGGCGGGGGTAATGAGCAGTTCTTC. Translating it yields CASNRGGGNEQFF.

The V and J genes are TRBV12-3 or TRBV12-4 and TRBJ2-3, with D unclear. With 4 bases removed from V and 4 bases from J, the gap between germline ends came to 9 bases. CDR3 size: 13 residues. CDR3 region: CASSSTRADTQYF. DNA for the CDR3: TGTGCCAGCAGTTCCACCCGAGCAGATACGCAGTATTTT.

This chain links TRBV24-1 with TRBJ2-1; D is ambiguous. This CDR3 region has 13 residues. V was trimmed by 3 bases and J by 5 bases, leaving 7 bases between them. Germline V gene sequence: CDR1 KGHDR, CDR2 SFDVKD. CDR3 region: CATSDGSNNEQFF. DNA of the CDR3: TGTGCCACCAGTGATGGGTCCAACAATGAGCAGTTCTTC.

This clonotype was detected a few times. The gene calls are TRBV9 and TRBJ1-2, with 7 bases that match TRBD1. This CDR3 spans 16 amino acids. CDR1 and CDR2 from the germline V gene are SGDLS and YYNGEE. The V and J ends lost 0 bases and 6 bases, in that order; junction bases with no gene match: 11. The CDR3 region is CASSVGPGGDFNGYTF. In DNA form, the CDR3 reads TGTGCCAGCAGCGTAGGTCCAGGGGGAGATTTCAATGGCTACACCTTC.

This clonotype was detected only a few times. The chain joins TRBV5-6 to TRBJ1-5; TRBD1 is a possible D gene (5 bases). CDR1 is SGHDT and CDR2 is YYEEEE in the germline V gene. V gave up 2 bases and J gave up 7 bases, with 19 bases separating them. CDR3 length: 16 residues. The CDR3 loop reads CASSFRVGGFRQPQHF. CDR3 sequence (DNA): TGTGCCAGCAGCTTCAGGGTTGGAGGGTTCAGGCAGCCCCAGCATTTT.

CDR3 nucleotide sequence: TGTGCCAGCAGCATTTATTGGGAGCTGTTTTTT. Amino acid sequence: CASSIYWELFF. This chain links TRBV11-2 with TRBJ2-2; no reliable D call. This CDR3 is 11 amino acids long. Germline CDR1 SGHAT, CDR2 FQNNGV. V lost 5 bases, J lost 9 bases, and 7 bases lay in between.

In DNA, the CDR3 is TGTGCCAGCATCGCACAGGGACTAGACACTGAAGCTTTCTTT. Translated, it gives CASIAQGLDTEAFF. The V call is TRBV6-9, the J call TRBJ1-1; perhaps TRBD1 as D (6 bases). Germline values: CDR1 MNHGY, CDR2 SVAAGI. V dropped 7 bases and J dropped 3 bases, with 15 bases sitting between them. CDR3 length: 14 amino acids.

The J gene is TRBJ1-4, the V gene TRBV12-3 or TRBV12-4; D perhaps matches TRBD1 (5 bases). The CDR3 consists of 13 residues. Trimming removed 6 bases from V and 7 bases from J, with 12 bases in between. For the CDR3, the DNA is TGTGCCAGCAGAGTCGACAGCATTGAAAAACTGTTTTTT. Amino acids: CASRVDSIEKLFF.

The chain uses TRBV3-1 and TRBJ2-7, with D perhaps matching TRBD1 (6 bases). V lost 6 bases, J lost 5 bases, and 17 bases lay in between. The V gene's germline CDR1 is LGHDT and CDR2 YNNKEL (reference sequence). The CDR3 consists of 14 residues. The CDR3 sequence is CASSAPGPGDEQYF. For the CDR3, the DNA is TGTGCCAGCAGTGCTCCGGGCCCAGGGGACGAGCAGTACTTC.

V and J are TRBV7-2 and TRBJ2-6, with TRBD1 matching 10 bases. V trimming: 5 bases; J trimming: 1 base; junction bases outside the gene matches: 5. Germline lookup yields CDR1 SGHTA and CDR2 FQGNSA. CDR3 size: 17 residues. CDR3 sequence: CASSPGQGVSGANVLTF. For the CDR3, the DNA is TGTGCCAGCAGCCCCGGACAGGGGGTATCTGGGGCCAACGTCCTGACTTTC.

This clonotype was observed a handful of times. The chain recombines TRBV28 with TRBJ1-2, with D possibly being TRBD1 (5 bases). In germline, CDR1 is MDHEN, CDR2 SYDVKM. V lost 6 bases to trimming and J lost 2 bases, with 16 bases between them. The CDR3 runs 15 residues. CDR3 loop: CASSLLGTANYGYTF. Here the CDR3 DNA reads TGTGCCAGCAGCTTACTTGGGACTGCGAACTATGGCTACACCTTC.

This chain joins TRBV20-1 and TRBJ1-2; D not resolved. Germline V gene lookup returns CDR1 DFQATT and CDR2 SNEGSKA (reference sequence). V lost 5 bases and J lost 2, with 12 bases in between. The CDR3 has 13 amino acids. In DNA form, the CDR3 reads TGCAGTGCTCGACCGGACGGAAACTATGGCTACACCTTC. As protein: CSARPDGNYGYTF.

This clonotype has a handful of counts. This chain links TRBV20-1 with TRBJ2-7, with D hard to call. The CDR3 covers 13 residues. Germline V gene lookup returns CDR1 DFQATT and CDR2 SNEGSKA (reference sequence). The V end lost 3 bases, the J end lost 0 bases, and 9 bases lay between the germline ends. DNA of the CDR3: TGCAGTGCTAGGAGCGACATCTCCTACGAGCAGTACGTC. This codes for CSARSDISYEQYV.

This clonotype showed up just a few times. The V and J genes are TRBV29-1 and TRBJ1-2; D is undetermined. Germline values: CDR1 SQVTM, CDR2 ANQGSEA. Trimming removed 2 bases at V and 5 bases at J, with 6 bases between. The CDR3 contains 11 residues. The CDR3 sequence is CSVETPYGYTF. CDR3 DNA sequence: TGCAGCGTTGAAACCCCTTATGGCTACACCTTC.

J is TRBJ2-6 and V is TRBV9; D remains unclear. The CDR3 extends over 14 amino acids. Germline V gene data show CDR1 as SGDLS and CDR2 as YYNGEE. The V gene lost 3 bases and the J gene lost 4 bases, with 8 bases spanning the gap. CDR3 loop: CASSGANGANVLTF. CDR3 in DNA: TGTGCCAGCAGCGGAGCTAACGGGGCCAACGTCCTGACTTTC.

The table lists this clonotype with a few counts. The chain uses TRBV4-1 and TRBJ2-3; 10 nucleotides match TRBD2. J lost 5 bases, V lost 4 bases, and 6 bases had no gene match. This CDR3 is built from 15 residues. Germline CDR1 and CDR2: MGHRA and YSYEKL. The CDR3 is CASSRERGGVDTQYF. The CDR3 coding sequence is TGCGCCAGCAGCCGAGAGCGGGGGGGCGTAGATACGCAGTATTTT.

In its sample, this clonotype was seen many times. The rearrangement uses TRBV20-1 and TRBJ2-1; the match to TRBD2 covers 10 bases. The CDR3 is 15 amino acids. The germline V gene encodes CDR1 DFQATT and CDR2 SNEGSKA (reference sequence). After removal of 0 bases from V and 6 bases from J, the junction contained 5 bases not matched to a gene. The CDR3, as DNA: TGCAGTGCTAGAGATCAGAGCGGGGGGGCCAATGAGCAGTTCTTC. Amino acid sequence: CSARDQSGGANEQFF.

The genes are TRBV18 and TRBJ1-1; unclear D gene. Germline CDR1 KGHSH, CDR2 LQKENI. The CDR3 runs 12 residues. Trimming pared 5 bases from V and 10 bases from J, leaving 14 bases between. CDR3 amino acids: CASSKSTDGAFF. CDR3 in DNA: TGTGCCAGCTCAAAAAGCACGGACGGAGCTTTCTTT.

V gene TRBV12-3 or TRBV12-4 combines with J gene TRBJ2-3, with 7 bases fitting TRBD2. This CDR3 contains 15 residues. The V gene end was trimmed by 1 base and the J gene end by 6 bases; junction bases not matched to a gene: 7. The CDR3 coding sequence is TGTGCCAGCAGTTTAGTTCAGCGGCGGGGGGATACGCAGTATTTT. Protein sequence: CASSLVQRRGDTQYF.

V is TRBV10-3 and J is TRBJ2-1; TRBD1 or TRBD2 may be the D gene (7 bases each). CDR1 and CDR2 (germline): ENHRY, SYGVKD. The CDR3 consists of 16 residues. V was pared by 10 bases and J by 5 bases, with 24 bases between. The CDR3: CATRGGASGPHNEQFF. The CDR3 nucleotides are TGTGCCACCAGGGGGGGGGCGAGCGGGCCCCACAATGAGCAGTTCTTC.